The 8 T cell receptor beta chains reported below all come from one sample, sequenced in a study of radiation and T cells in renal cell carcinoma (dated by TCRdb to the early 2020s). Receptors were amplified or captured by the immunoSEQ multiplex PCR assay. In TCRdb, the immuneACCESS table is reduced to in-frame sequences with V and J assigned. These tables do not hold every clone; where another copy was compared, an unresolved V gene accounts for under half, and the others remain unexplained. In this sample the table shows about 90,000 clones, approximately 80% of which occur a single time. The leading ten clones occupy around 9.1% of the sample. Taken with the paper, the label for time point translates to: blood 4 weeks post-SBRT, at nephrectomy. The treatment or condition label, as the study defines it: 15 Gy SBRT to primary tumor, nephrectomy 4 weeks later. The source material was blood, sampled from a patient whose treatment included radiotherapy and nephrectomy. These receptors were taken from a man aged 50 or older with renal cell carcinoma.

J is TRBJ1-1 and V is TRBV9; 9 bases agree with TRBD1. V shed 3 bases, J shed 4 bases, and the junction held 7 bases outside the gene matches. CDR3 length: 15 residues. The germline V gene has CDR1 SGDLS and CDR2 YYNGEE. CDR3 region: CASSEGGQGRTEAFF. Written as DNA, the CDR3 is TGTGCCAGCAGCGAGGGGGGACAGGGACGCACTGAAGCTTTCTTT.

About this clone itself: At one boundary the junction diverges from the germline segment, which might be a read error. This chain joins TRBV7-2 and TRBJ2-5; 8 bases map to TRBD2. Germline V gives CDR1 SGHTA, CDR2 FQGNSA. The CDR3 totals 12 residues. The CDR3 sequence: CASSLGLVGINF. The CDR3 DNA follows: TGTGCCAGCAGCTTGGGACTAGTGGGAATAAACTTC.

The chain couples TRBV14 to TRBJ1-2; D is ambiguous. Trimming cost V 1 base and J 5 bases, with 5 bases left between them. CDR1 and CDR2 (germline): SGHDN, FVKESK. This CDR3 is 12 amino acids long. The CDR3 is CASSQAGYGYTF. The DNA for the CDR3 is TGTGCCAGCAGCCAAGCGGGTTATGGCTACACCTTC.

The V gene is TRBV7-2, the J gene TRBJ1-2; D uncertain. The CDR3 is 13 residues long. The V gene's germline CDR1 is SGHTA and CDR2 FQGNSA. V gave up 5 bases and J gave up 4 bases, with 11 bases separating them. CDR3 nucleotide sequence: TGTGCCAGCAGCCTCGACGGAACCTATGGCTACACCTTC. As protein: CASSLDGTYGYTF.

This clone occurred once. The V and J genes are TRBV18 and TRBJ1-3, with 9 bases fitting TRBD1. V trimming: 3 bases; J trimming: 3 bases; junction bases outside the gene matches: 6. Germline V gives CDR1 KGHSH, CDR2 LQKENI. CDR3 length: 16 residues. CDR3 sequence (DNA): TGTGCCAGCTCACCTTCGACAGGGGGTTATGGAAACACCATATATTTT. Translated: CASSPSTGGYGNTIYF. Using reference TRBV18 and TRBJ1-3 for the parts outside the CDR3, the full variable domain is NAGVMQNPRHLVRRRGQEARLRCSPMKGHSHVYWYRQLPEEGLKFMVYLQKENIIDESGMPKERFSAEFPKEGPSILRIQQVVRGDSAAYFCASSPSTGGYGNTIYFGEGSWLTVV.

V gene TRBV10-3 combines with J gene TRBJ1-1; tentative D call: TRBD1 (5 bases). The CDR3 covers 13 residues. Germline V lookup: CDR1 ENHRY, CDR2 SYGVKD. V lost 4 bases, J lost 7 bases, and 13 bases lay in between. The CDR3 bases are TGTGCCATCAGTGGGCGGGGGTCGGGTGAAGCTTTCTTT. Protein product: CAISGRGSGEAFF.

The V and J genes are TRBV7-9 and TRBJ1-2; 7 bases agree with TRBD1. CDR1 is SEHNR, CDR2 FQNEAQ, per germline (reference sequence). V dropped 5 bases and J dropped 8; count of bases not matched to a gene: 8. The CDR3 has 13 amino acids. CDR3 coding DNA: TGTGCCAGCAGCCCGACAGGGAAGAAGGGCTACACCTTC. Its translation: CASSPTGKKGYTF.

This rearrangement joins TRBV2 to TRBJ2-1; D gene uncertain. Germline lookup yields CDR1 SNHLY and CDR2 FYNNEI. With 2 bases removed from V and 6 bases from J, the gap between germline ends came to 5 bases. This CDR3 comprises 12 residues. The CDR3 sequence: CASSETPNEQFF. The DNA for the CDR3 is TGTGCCAGCAGTGAAACCCCCAATGAGCAGTTCTTC.